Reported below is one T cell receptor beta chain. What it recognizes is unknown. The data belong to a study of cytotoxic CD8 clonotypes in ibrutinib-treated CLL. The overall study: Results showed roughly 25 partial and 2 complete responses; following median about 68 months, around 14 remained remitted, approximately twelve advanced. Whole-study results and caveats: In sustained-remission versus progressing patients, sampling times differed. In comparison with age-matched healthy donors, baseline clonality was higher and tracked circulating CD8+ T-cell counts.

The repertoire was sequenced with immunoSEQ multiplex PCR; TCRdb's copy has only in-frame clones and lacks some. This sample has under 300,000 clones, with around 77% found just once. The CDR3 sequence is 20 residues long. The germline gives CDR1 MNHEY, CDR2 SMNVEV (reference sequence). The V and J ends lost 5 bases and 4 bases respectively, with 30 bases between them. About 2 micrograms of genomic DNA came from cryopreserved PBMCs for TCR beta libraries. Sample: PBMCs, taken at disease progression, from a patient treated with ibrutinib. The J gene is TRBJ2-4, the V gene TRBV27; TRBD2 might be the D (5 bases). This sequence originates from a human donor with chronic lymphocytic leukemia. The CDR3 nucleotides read TGTGCCAGCAGTCATAAAATCTCGGGTGGTAGTGGTTGGAGGAAAAACATTCAGTACTTC. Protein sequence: CASSHKISGGSGWRKNIQYF.